This T cell receptor (beta chain) came from a study of T cells in Graves' hyperthyroidism and ophthalmopathy. Background on the study: Peripheral blood was drawn at first diagnosis, prior to all treatment. General observations from the study: The model predicted ophthalmopathy a median around 6.5 months before onset. Separation of ophthalmopathy from stable hyperthyroidism was achieved by a 13 V-J model. Peripheral blood also featured most of the thyroid clonotypes expanded above 0.001.

The length of the CDR3 is 16 residues. Germline values: CDR1 SGHRS, CDR2 YFSETQ. This clonotype occurred a few times. Its antigen is still unknown. An end of the junction differs from the germline gene, which may be a read error. RNA transcripts provided the source from which TCR beta CDR3 regions were amplified. TCR CDR3 underwent first-round RT-PCR with the HTBI primer set. TCRdb processed the multiplex PCR reads anew with MiXCR; each CDR3 protein has one entry. The sample contains about 640,000 distinct CDR3 sequences, about 20% of which appear only once. The rearrangement links TRBV5-1 to TRBJ1-1, with TRBD1 matching 8 bases. Sequencing was carried out using blood. The sequence was obtained from a man aged 30-40 years with Graves' ophthalmopathy. The CDR3, as DNA: TGTGCCAGCAGCGATGGACAGGGTATGATGAACACTGAAGCTTTCTTT. This encodes CASSDGQGMMNTEAFF.